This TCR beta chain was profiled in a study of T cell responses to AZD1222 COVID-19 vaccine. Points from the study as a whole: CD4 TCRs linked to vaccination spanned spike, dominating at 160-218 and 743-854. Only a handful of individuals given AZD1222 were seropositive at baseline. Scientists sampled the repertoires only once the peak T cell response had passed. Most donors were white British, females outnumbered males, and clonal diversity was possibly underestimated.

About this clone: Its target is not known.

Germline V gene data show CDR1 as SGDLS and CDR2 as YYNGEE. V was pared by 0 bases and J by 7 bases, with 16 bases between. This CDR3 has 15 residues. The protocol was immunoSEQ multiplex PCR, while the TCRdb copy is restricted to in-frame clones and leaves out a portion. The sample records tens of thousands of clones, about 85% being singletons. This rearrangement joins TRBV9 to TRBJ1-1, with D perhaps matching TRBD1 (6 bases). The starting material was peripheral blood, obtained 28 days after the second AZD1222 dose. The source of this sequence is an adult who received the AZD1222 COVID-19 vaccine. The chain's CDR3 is CASSVVMGAQSEAFF. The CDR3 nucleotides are TGTGCCAGCAGCGTAGTAATGGGGGCGCAGAGTGAAGCTTTCTTT. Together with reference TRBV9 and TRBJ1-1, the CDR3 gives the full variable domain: DSGVTQTPKHLITATGQRVTLRCSPRSGDLSVYWYQQSLDQGLQFLIQYYNGEERAKGNILERFSAQQFPDLHSELNLSSLELGDSALYFCASSVVMGAQSEAFFGQGTRLTVV.